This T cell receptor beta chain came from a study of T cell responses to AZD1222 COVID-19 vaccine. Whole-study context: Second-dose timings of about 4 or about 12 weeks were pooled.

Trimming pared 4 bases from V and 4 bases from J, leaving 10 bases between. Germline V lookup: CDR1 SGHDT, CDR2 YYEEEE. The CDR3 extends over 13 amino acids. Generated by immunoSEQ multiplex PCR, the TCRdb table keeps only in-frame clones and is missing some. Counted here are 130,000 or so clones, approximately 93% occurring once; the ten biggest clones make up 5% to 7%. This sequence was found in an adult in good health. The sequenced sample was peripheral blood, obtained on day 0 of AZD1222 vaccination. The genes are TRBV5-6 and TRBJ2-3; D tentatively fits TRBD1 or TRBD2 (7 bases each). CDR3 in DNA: TGTGCCAGCAGCCAGGGGGGGGCAGATACGCAGTATTTT. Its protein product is CASSQGGADTQYF.